The 29 T cell receptor beta chains given below trace back to one sample, sequenced in a study of T-cell reconstitution after alpha-beta-depleted transplantation in children. Construction of the TCRbeta library involved unique molecular identifiers. TCRdb re-called the PCR reads with MiXCR, one entry per CDR3 protein. This table has more than 200,000 distinct CDR3 sequences, about 8.4% appearing once. The sample here was PBMCs, mostly from graft donor cells, taken 360 days after TCRalphabeta/CD19-depleted stem cell transplant. All receptors come from a male patient between 2 and 10 years old who had a stem cell transplant for acute myeloid leukemia, so the T cells may come from the graft donor.

At least ten counts were recorded for this clonotype. V gene TRBV29-1 combines with J gene TRBJ2-1, with D possibly TRBD1 on 5 matching bases. This CDR3 has 14 residues. Germline-derived CDR1 and CDR2 are SQVTM and ANQGSEA. The V gene lost 8 bases and the J gene lost 4 bases, with 18 bases spanning the gap. CDR3 residues: CSLMTVMRYNEQFF. CDR3 DNA sequence: TGCAGCCTAATGACAGTGATGCGTTACAATGAGCAGTTCTTC.

Regarding this clonotype: Since a much larger clone is just one base distant, this may be a read error. V and J are TRBV29-1 and TRBJ1-1; D might be TRBD1 (6 bases). Germline assignment: CDR1 SQVTM and CDR2 ANQGSEA. CDR3 length: 12 amino acids. V lost 5 bases and J lost 5, with 12 bases in between. CDR3 loop: CSVSQGSTEAFF. CDR3 in DNA: TGCAGCGTTTCACAGGGTAGTACTGAAGCTTTCTTT.

V gene TRBV6-1 combines with J gene TRBJ1-1; possible D gene TRBD1, 6 bases. Germline V gene lookup returns CDR1 MNHNS and CDR2 SASEGT. The CDR3 contains 15 residues. The germline V and J ends were trimmed by 5 bases and 7 bases, with 20 bases remaining between them. CDR3 DNA: TGTGCCAGCAGTCCACAACAAACAGGGTTGGGTGAAGCTTTCTTT. Protein sequence: CASSPQQTGLGEAFF.

This clonotype was recorded at least ten times. An end of the junction differs from the germline gene, which may be a read error. The chain joins TRBV20-1 to TRBJ2-1; D gene uncertain. This CDR3 region has 8 residues. Germline V gene sequence: CDR1 DFQATT, CDR2 SNEGSKA (reference sequence). Written as DNA, the CDR3 is TGCAGTGCTAGAGATAGTATCTTC. It specifies CSARDSIF.

The chain has TRBV2 and TRBJ2-5; a weak D match, TRBD2 (6 bases). The V end lost 7 bases, the J end lost 5 bases, and 14 bases lay between the germline ends. Germline CDR1 SNHLY, CDR2 FYNNEI. This CDR3 region has 13 residues. CDR3 loop: CASTPVGRETQYF. CDR3 in DNA: TGTGCCAGCACCCCAGTAGGGAGGGAGACCCAGTACTTC.

This sequence joins TRBV12-3 or TRBV12-4 and TRBJ2-7; D possibly corresponds to TRBD2 (6 bases). CDR3 length: 12 residues. V dropped 5 bases and J dropped 4 bases, with 9 bases sitting between them. The DNA of the CDR3 is TGTGCCAGCAGTGTGGGGGGATACGAGCAGTACTTC. Encoded protein: CASSVGGYEQYF.

The chain uses TRBV6-5 and TRBJ2-1, with 10 bases lining up with TRBD1. Germline V lookup: CDR1 MNHEY, CDR2 SVGAGI. V shed 5 bases and J 3 bases; nucleotides not matched to a gene: 13. This CDR3 spans 18 amino acids. DNA of the CDR3: TGTGCCAGCAGTACCAGACAGGGGGCAAGGTACTACTACAATGAGCAGTTCTTC. Translation: CASSTRQGARYYYNEQFF.

The chain couples TRBV12-3 or TRBV12-4 to TRBJ1-1; D remains unclear. Between the trimmed V and J ends, which lost 3 bases and 8 bases, there was a span of 10 bases. The CDR3 loop spans 12 amino acids. In nucleotides, the CDR3 is TGTGCCAGCAGTTTTAACGGACCAGAAGCTTTCTTT. Encoded protein: CASSFNGPEAFF.

The table lists this clonotype with many counts. The CDR3 bases are TGTGCCAGCAGCCAAGCCCTTAGCGGGGGCGAGCAGTTCTTC. The encoded protein is CASSQALSGGEQFF. The chain employs TRBV4-2 and TRBJ2-1, with 9 bases that match TRBD2. Germline-derived CDR1 and CDR2 are LGHNA and YNFKEQ. J gave up 10 bases and V 1 base, and 5 bases lay outside the gene matches. CDR3 length: 14 residues.

This chain connects TRBV11-1 to TRBJ1-3, with D possibly being TRBD1 (5 bases). V lost 5 bases and J lost 1, with 24 bases in between. CDR1 is SGHAT and CDR2 is FQDESV in the germline V gene (reference sequence). The CDR3 spans 19 residues. The CDR3 is CASSLRAVGTASSGNTIYF. CDR3 coding DNA: TGTGCCAGCAGCCTAAGGGCGGTCGGGACTGCGAGTTCTGGAAACACCATATATTTT.

This clonotype was seen repeatedly, ten times or more. At one of its ends the junction is not consistent with the germline gene, which may arise from a read error. This chain links TRBV5-6 with TRBJ2-1; 8 bases line up with TRBD1. This CDR3 region has 13 residues. Per germline, CDR1 SGHDT and CDR2 YYEEEE. In DNA, the CDR3 is TGTGCCAGCAACCGCGACAGGGGCAATAAGCAGTTCTTC. Protein: CASNRDRGNKQFF. Variable domain in full (rest from reference TRBV5-6 and TRBJ2-1): DAGVTQSPTHLIKTRGQQVTLRCSPKSGHDTVSWYQQALGQGPQFIFQYYEEEERQRGNFPDRFSGHQFPNYSSELNVNALLLGDSALYLCASNRDRGNKQFFGPGTRLTVL.

V gene TRBV9 combines with J gene TRBJ2-7; 9 nucleotides line up with TRBD2. Germline lookup yields CDR1 SGDLS and CDR2 YYNGEE. The CDR3 is 16 residues long. The V segment lost 3 bases and the J segment 4 bases; nucleotides outside the gene matches: 11. CDR3 in DNA: TGTGCCAGCAGCGCGGGCGGGGGGGTCTCGGGGTACGAGCAGTACTTC. It specifies CASSAGGGVSGYEQYF.

The rearrangement links TRBV29-1 to TRBJ2-1; 10 bases map to TRBD2. Germline loops: CDR1 SQVTM, CDR2 ANQGSEA. CDR3 length equals 13 residues. J gave up 4 bases and V 8 bases, and 5 bases lay outside the gene matches. The DNA for the CDR3 is TGCAGCTCAGCGGGGGGGCTGTACAATGAGCAGTTCTTC. It is translated as CSSAGGLYNEQFF.

This clonotype was found many times. The chain has TRBV6-5 and TRBJ1-5, with D hard to call. CDR3 size: 18 residues. Germline V gene lookup returns CDR1 MNHEY and CDR2 SVGAGI. V gave up 6 bases and J gave up 5 bases, with 26 bases separating them. The CDR3 bases are TGTGCCAGCAGGTCGTCCGGGAGAACAGAGAGCGGCCATCAGCCCCAGCATTTT. Amino acids: CASRSSGRTESGHQPQHF.

At least ten counts were recorded for this clonotype. V and J are TRBV10-3 and TRBJ2-7, with 9 bases identical to TRBD2. From germline, CDR1 is ENHRY and CDR2 SYGVKD. The CDR3 sequence is 15 residues long. J lost 5 bases, V lost 5 bases, and 10 bases had no gene match. The CDR3 DNA is TGTGCCATCAGTCGTGGTAGCGGGGGCGTTCACGAGCAGTACGTC. It specifies CAISRGSGGVHEQYV.

The chain uses TRBV5-1 and TRBJ2-2; unclear D gene. The CDR3 covers 16 residues. The germline V gene encodes CDR1 SGHRS and CDR2 YFSETQ. Trimming took off 0 bases at V and 4 bases at J, with 13 bases between the two ends. The CDR3 coding sequence is TGCGCCAGCAGCTTGGTTTCTGGACCCATCACCGGGGAGCTGTTTTTT. This gives the protein CASSLVSGPITGELFF.

This clonotype was observed a handful of times. The chain is built from TRBV20-1 and TRBJ2-1; D perhaps matches TRBD1 (7 bases). The CDR3 covers 16 residues. Germline V CDR1 and CDR2: DFQATT, SNEGSKA (reference sequence). V was clipped by 0 bases and J by 2 bases, with 14 bases between them. The CDR3 nucleotides are TGCAGTGCTAGAGATATTCAGGGGGGAACCTACAATGAGCAGTTCTTC. Protein: CSARDIQGGTYNEQFF.

This clonotype came up many times. The chain carries TRBV7-9 and TRBJ2-7, with TRBD2 as a possible D gene (6 bases). Germline CDR1 is SEHNR and CDR2 is FQNEAQ (reference sequence). The germline V and J ends were trimmed by 5 bases and 9 bases, with 14 bases remaining between them. CDR3 length: 12 amino acids. CDR3 region: CASSRDSGGQYF. The CDR3 DNA reads TGTGCCAGCAGCAGGGACTCCGGAGGGCAGTACTTC.

This clonotype appeared many times. The chain has TRBV12-3 or TRBV12-4 and TRBJ2-1, with 8 bases aligning to TRBD2. The ends lost 7 bases at V and 3 bases at J; junction bases unmatched: 11. CDR3 length equals 16 residues. In DNA, the CDR3 is TGTGCCAGCAAGGTCGGAGCGGGAGTGTTCTACAATGAGCAGTTCTTC. Translation: CASKVGAGVFYNEQFF.

This clonotype was recorded many times. The V and J genes are TRBV6-2 or TRBV6-3 and TRBJ2-2; TRBD2 matches at 8 bases. Germline V gene lookup returns CDR1 MNHEY and CDR2 SVGEGT. V lost 11 bases and J lost 0; bases outside the gene matches: 5. The CDR3 totals 14 residues. The CDR3 DNA follows: TGTGCCTGTCAACTAGCGGCGAACACCGGGGAGCTGTTTTTT. Protein product: CACQLAANTGELFF.

The sample holds a few counts of this clonotype. The V gene is TRBV11-2, the J gene TRBJ2-7; D is possibly TRBD2 (6 bases). CDR1 SGHAT and CDR2 FQNNGV come from the germline V gene. Deletions cut 2 bases from V and 4 bases from J, with 15 bases between. CDR3 length: 15 amino acids. For the CDR3, the DNA is TGTGCCAGCAGCTTATCCGGTTCGGCGGGGTACGAGCAGTACGTC. Amino acids: CASSLSGSAGYEQYV.

V gene TRBV9 combines with J gene TRBJ2-2, with 9 positions matching TRBD1. There are 15 residues in the CDR3. The V gene's germline CDR1 is SGDLS and CDR2 YYNGEE. Trimming cost V 6 bases and J 1 base; bases outside gene matches: 4. CDR3 sequence reads: CASTRQGGNTGELFF. In DNA form, the CDR3 reads TGTGCCAGCACCAGACAGGGGGGGAACACCGGGGAGCTGTTTTTT.

The V call is TRBV7-2, the J call TRBJ1-2; D gene ambiguous. The CDR3 spans 14 residues. Germline CDR1 is SGHTA and CDR2 is FQGNSA. V lost 11 bases and J lost 4, with 20 bases in between. CDR3: CAGLKAGWGYGYTF. The CDR3 DNA reads as TGTGCCGGCCTTAAGGCGGGGTGGGGCTATGGCTACACCTTC.

In its sample, this clonotype was seen a few times. V usage is TRBV7-9 and J usage is TRBJ2-3, with D maybe TRBD2 (6 bases). The germline V gene encodes CDR1 SEHNR and CDR2 FQNEAQ (reference sequence). V lost 6 bases to trimming and J lost 11 bases, with 12 bases between them. CDR3 size: 11 residues. The CDR3 bases are TGTGCCAGCAGTCCTGAGGAGGGGCAGTATTTT. Translated, it gives CASSPEEGQYF.

The J gene is TRBJ2-1, the V gene TRBV7-3; D is unclear. Trimming removed 5 bases at V and 3 bases at J, with 8 bases between. CDR3 length: 13 amino acids. CDR1 SGHTA and CDR2 FQGTGA come from the germline V gene. The CDR3 nucleotides read TGTGCCAGCAGCGAAAGGTACTACAATGAGCAGTTCTTC. Encoded protein: CASSERYYNEQFF.

The chain employs TRBV7-6 and TRBJ2-2; D is unclear. V lost 4 bases to trimming and J lost 9 bases, with 15 bases between them. This CDR3 region has 14 residues. Germline V gene sequence: CDR1 SGHVS, CDR2 FNYEAQ. The CDR3 DNA reads as TGTGCCAGCAGCTCCCGACTCGCGGTCCGGGAGCTGTTTTTT. Its protein product is CASSSRLAVRELFF.

This clonotype came up a few times. This chain links TRBV12-3 or TRBV12-4 with TRBJ2-5, with 10 nucleotides matching TRBD2. V shed 4 bases, J shed 4 bases, and the junction held 6 bases outside the gene matches. The CDR3 sequence is 15 residues long. The CDR3 sequence is CASSSVLAGRETQYF. The CDR3 DNA is TGTGCCAGCAGTTCCGTACTAGCGGGACGAGAGACCCAGTACTTC.

This clonotype has a count of ten or more. V usage is TRBV29-1 and J usage is TRBJ2-5; tentative D call: TRBD2 (6 bases). The germline V and J ends were trimmed by 7 bases and 5 bases, with 23 bases remaining between them. Germline CDR1 reads SQVTM; CDR2 reads ANQGSEA. The CDR3 has 15 amino acids. CDR3 sequence: CSATNVGGARETQYF. In DNA form, the CDR3 reads TGCAGCGCCACGAATGTGGGGGGAGCCCGGGAGACCCAGTACTTC.

The sample holds many counts of this clonotype. The chain is built from TRBV9 and TRBJ1-6; D unclear. This CDR3 has 14 amino acids. The V gene lost 3 bases and the J gene lost 7 bases, with 11 bases spanning the gap. Germline loops: CDR1 SGDLS, CDR2 YYNGEE. CDR3 in amino acids: CASSGSIPNSPLHF. The DNA of the CDR3 is TGTGCCAGCAGCGGGTCCATCCCGAATTCACCCCTCCACTTT.